These 4 T cell receptor beta chains share one sample of origin, sequenced in a study of shared clonotypes between healthy human individuals. TCRdb's table, derived via immunoSEQ multiplex PCR, lists solely in-frame clones and lacks some. The repertoire holds about 1 million clones, with around 78% as singletons. Sequences were obtained from memory CD4+ T cells from PBMCs. Subset: CD45RA-negative fraction. The source is a man in his late teens or twenties in good health. Some clones in this sample may be carry-over from other donors' samples.

This chain uses TRBV5-1 with TRBJ2-2; D is uncertain. V was pared by 4 bases and J by 4 bases, with 11 bases between. Germline CDR1 SGHRS, CDR2 YFSETQ. The CDR3 spans 14 residues. The DNA for the CDR3 is TGCGCCAGCAGCCCGAAATTTGGCACCGGGGAGCTGTTTTTT. This encodes CASSPKFGTGELFF.

This clone was counted a single time. The chain employs TRBV9 and TRBJ1-4; possibly TRBD1 for D (5 bases). The V gene lost 0 bases and the J gene lost 6 bases, with 12 bases spanning the gap. This CDR3 has 15 amino acids. CDR1 is SGDLS and CDR2 is YYNGEE in the germline V gene. The CDR3 DNA reads as TGTGCCAGCAGCGTAGTCAGGGTGGAGGATGAAAAACTGTTTTTT. Protein sequence: CASSVVRVEDEKLFF.

The J gene is TRBJ2-1, the V gene TRBV6-1; D might be TRBD1 (5 bases). Trimming pared 3 bases from V and 11 bases from J, leaving 8 bases between. CDR1 and CDR2 (germline): MNHNS, SASEGT. This CDR3 is 11 amino acids long. The CDR3 reads CASSERQKQFF. The CDR3 DNA reads TGTGCCAGCAGTGAGCGACAGAAGCAGTTCTTC.

The gene calls are TRBV28 and TRBJ2-1; maybe TRBD2 (6 bases). Germline-derived CDR1 and CDR2 are MDHEN and SYDVKM. The CDR3 has 16 amino acids. V shed 4 bases and J shed 4 bases, with 17 bases lying between them. CDR3 nucleotides: TGTGCCAGCAGTTCCCGGGACTCATTTGCTTACAATGAGCAGTTCTTC. Translated: CASSSRDSFAYNEQFF.